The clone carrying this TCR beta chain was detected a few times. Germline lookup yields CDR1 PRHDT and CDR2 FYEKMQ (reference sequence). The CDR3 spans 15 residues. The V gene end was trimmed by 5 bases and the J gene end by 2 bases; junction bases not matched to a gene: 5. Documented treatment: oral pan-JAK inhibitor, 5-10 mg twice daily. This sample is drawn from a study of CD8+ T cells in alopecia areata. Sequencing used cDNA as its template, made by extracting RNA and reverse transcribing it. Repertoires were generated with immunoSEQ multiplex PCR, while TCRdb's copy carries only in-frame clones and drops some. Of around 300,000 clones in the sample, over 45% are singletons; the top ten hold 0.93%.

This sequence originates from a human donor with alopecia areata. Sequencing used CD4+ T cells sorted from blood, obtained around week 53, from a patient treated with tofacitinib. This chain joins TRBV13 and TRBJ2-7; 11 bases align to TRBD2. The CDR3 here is CASSQEGLAAYEQYF. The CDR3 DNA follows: TGTGCCAGCAGCCAAGAGGGACTAGCGGCCTACGAGCAGTACTTC.